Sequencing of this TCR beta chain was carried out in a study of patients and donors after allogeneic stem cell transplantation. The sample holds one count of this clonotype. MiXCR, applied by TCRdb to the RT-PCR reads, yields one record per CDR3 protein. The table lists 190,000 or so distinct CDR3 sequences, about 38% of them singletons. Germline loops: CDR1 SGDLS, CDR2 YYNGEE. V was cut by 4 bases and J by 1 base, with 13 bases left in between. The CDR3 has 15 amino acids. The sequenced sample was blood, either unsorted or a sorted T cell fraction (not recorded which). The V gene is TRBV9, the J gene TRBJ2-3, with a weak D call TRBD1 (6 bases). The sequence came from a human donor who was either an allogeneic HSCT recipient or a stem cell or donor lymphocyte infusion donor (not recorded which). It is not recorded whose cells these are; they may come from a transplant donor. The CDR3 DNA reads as TGTGCCAGCAGCCTGGGACACCTGGGCACAGATACGCAGTATTTT. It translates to CASSLGHLGTDTQYF.